The 12 T cell receptor beta chains in this list originate from one sample, sequenced in a study of shared clonotypes between healthy human individuals. Using immunoSEQ multiplex PCR, the repertoire was profiled, and TCRdb retains in-frame clones only, with some absent. Seen here are some 900,000 clones, around three quarters observed once, and the top ten hold around 1.4%. Sequencing input: memory CD4+ T cells sorted from blood. Subset here: CD45RA-negative fraction. The receptors were gathered from a man between 18 and 35 years old in good health.

DNA for the CDR3: TGTGCCAGCAGCTTCTACCCGGGACAGGGGTGGGCTGAAGCTTTCTTT. Amino acids: CASSFYPGQGWAEAFF. The chain recombines TRBV7-9 with TRBJ1-1, with 10 bases aligning to TRBD1. Unmatched junction bases numbered 10, after V lost 3 bases and J lost 6 bases. The CDR3 is 16 amino acids. Germline assignment: CDR1 SEHNR and CDR2 FQNEAQ (reference sequence). Complete variable domain (other parts from reference TRBV7-9 and TRBJ1-1): DTGVSQNPRHKITKRGQNVTFRCDPISEHNRLYWYRQTLGQGPEFLTYFQNEAQLEKSRLLSDRFSAERPKGSFSTLEIQRTEQGDSAMYLCASSFYPGQGWAEAFFGQGTRLTVV.

The chain combines TRBV18 with TRBJ1-5, with TRBD1 identical over 8 bases. V trimming: 2 bases; J trimming: 7 bases; junction bases outside the gene matches: 7. This CDR3 is built from 15 residues. Germline V gives CDR1 KGHSH, CDR2 LQKENI. CDR3 nucleotide sequence: TGTGCCAGCTCACCAGCAGGGGGCCTAGGCCAGCCCCAGCATTTT. Amino acid sequence: CASSPAGGLGQPQHF.

The sample holds a few counts of this clone. The V call is TRBV11-3, the J call TRBJ1-6; the match to TRBD1 covers 9 bases. The CDR3 is made up of 15 amino acids. The junction had 10 bases not matched to a gene; V was cut back by 7 bases and J by 9 bases. The V gene's germline CDR1 is SGHNT and CDR2 YENEEA. CDR3 region: CASTPRDRDCSPLHF. The CDR3 DNA reads as TGTGCCAGCACCCCCCGGGACAGGGACTGTTCACCCCTCCACTTT.

This clone came up once. In DNA, the CDR3 is TGTGCCAGCAGACATAACACCGGGGAGCTGTTTTTT. It translates to CASRHNTGELFF. The rearrangement joins TRBV6-6 to TRBJ2-2; the D is unclear. V gave up 6 bases and J gave up 2 bases, with 4 bases separating them. This CDR3 region has 12 residues. From germline, CDR1 is MNHNY and CDR2 SVGAGI (reference sequence).

This clone has only one observation. The chain employs TRBV4-1 and TRBJ1-2; the D is unclear. This CDR3 is 12 amino acids long. The V end was cut by 3 bases, the J end by 7 bases, with 9 bases between. Germline CDR1 MGHRA, CDR2 YSYEKL. The CDR3 sequence is CASSQGYFGYTF. In DNA form, the CDR3 reads TGCGCCAGCAGCCAGGGATATTTTGGCTACACCTTC.

The chain is built from TRBV7-2 and TRBJ2-7; no reliable D call. CDR3 length: 13 amino acids. Trimming removed 3 bases at V and 5 bases at J, with 11 bases between. From germline, CDR1 is SGHTA and CDR2 FQGNSA. CDR3 sequence: CASSFVGRDEQYF. The CDR3 DNA reads TGTGCCAGCAGCTTCGTCGGTCGGGACGAGCAGTACTTC.

This rearrangement joins TRBV11-2 to TRBJ2-3; D ambiguous. The CDR3 totals 14 residues. CDR1 and CDR2 (germline): SGHAT, FQNNGV. V dropped 5 bases and J dropped 1 base, with 10 bases sitting between them. The DNA for the CDR3 is TGTGCCAGCAGCGACTTTGCGGGCACAGATACGCAGTATTTT. This encodes CASSDFAGTDTQYF.

The genes are TRBV7-2 and TRBJ2-7; a weak D match, TRBD1 (7 bases). The CDR3 consists of 14 residues. The germline V gene has CDR1 SGHTA and CDR2 FQGNSA. Trimming took 0 bases from V and 7 from J, leaving 13 bases between them. CDR3: CASSLAEGAWEQYF. CDR3 DNA: TGTGCCAGCAGCTTAGCGGAGGGGGCGTGGGAGCAGTACTTC. Based on the CDR3 plus reference TRBV7-2 and TRBJ2-7, the full variable domain is GAGVSQSPSNKVTEKGKDVELRCDPISGHTALYWYRQSLGQGLEFLIYFQGNSAPDKSGLPSDRFSAERTGGSVSTLTIQRTQQEDSAVYLCASSLAEGAWEQYFGPGTRLTVT.

Only a few counts were recorded for this clone. The chain joins TRBV11-2 to TRBJ1-5, with 7 bases aligning to TRBD1. Germline loops: CDR1 SGHAT, CDR2 FQNNGV. The J segment lost 6 bases and the V segment lost 2 bases, leaving 7 bases of the junction unmatched. The CDR3 is made up of 15 amino acids. The CDR3 DNA is TGTGCCAGCAGCTTATCGGGACAGTCGGGTCAGCCCCAGCATTTT. Residues: CASSLSGQSGQPQHF.

Comment on this clone: Other DNA sequences in this sample translate to the same CDR3. The chain is built from TRBV28 and TRBJ2-7; 7 bases fit TRBD1. The germline V gene encodes CDR1 MDHEN and CDR2 SYDVKM. Trimming took 5 bases from V and 2 from J; bases not matched to a gene: 3. The length of the CDR3 is 13 residues. CDR3 DNA sequence: TGTGCCAGCAGTAGGGACAGTACCTACGAGCAGTACTTC. Its protein product is CASSRDSTYEQYF. The full variable domain, with the rest looked up from reference TRBV28 and TRBJ2-7, is DVKVTQSSRYLVKRTGEKVFLECVQDMDHENMFWYRQDPGLGLRLIYFSYDVKMKEKGDIPEGYSVSREKKERFSLILESASTNQTSMYLCASSRDSTYEQYFGPGTRLTVT.

Ten or more counts support this clone. The chain carries TRBV4-1 and TRBJ2-1, with a weak D call TRBD2 (5 bases). Trimming stripped 3 bases from V and 7 bases from J, with 13 bases between. The CDR3 contains 14 residues. The germline gives CDR1 MGHRA, CDR2 YSYEKL. The CDR3: CASSHPALANEQFF. CDR3 DNA sequence: TGCGCCAGCAGCCACCCCGCCCTAGCTAATGAGCAGTTCTTC.

V usage is TRBV5-1 and J usage is TRBJ1-1; D unresolved. The ends were cut back, 3 bases at V and 1 base at J, with 10 bases in the middle. The CDR3 totals 14 residues. Germline CDR1 SGHRS, CDR2 YFSETQ. DNA for the CDR3: TGCGCCAGCAGCTCCGGCCCAGGGAACACTGAAGCTTTCTTT. It specifies CASSSGPGNTEAFF.